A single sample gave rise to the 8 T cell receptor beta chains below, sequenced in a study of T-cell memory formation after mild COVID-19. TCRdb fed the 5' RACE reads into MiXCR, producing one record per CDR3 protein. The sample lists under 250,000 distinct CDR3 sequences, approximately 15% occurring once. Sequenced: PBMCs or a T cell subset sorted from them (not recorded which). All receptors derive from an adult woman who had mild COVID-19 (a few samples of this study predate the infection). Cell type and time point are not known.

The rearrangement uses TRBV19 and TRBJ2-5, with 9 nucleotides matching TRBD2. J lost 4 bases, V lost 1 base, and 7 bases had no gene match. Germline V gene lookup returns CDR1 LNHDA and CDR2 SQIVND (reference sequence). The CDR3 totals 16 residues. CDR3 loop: CASSIGSSGSGETQYF. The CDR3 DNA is TGTGCCAGTAGTATAGGGAGTAGCGGGAGTGGAGAGACCCAGTACTTC.

This chain's CDR3 is CATSAGPGAYEQYF. CDR3 nucleotide sequence: TGTGCCACCAGTGCCGGGCCGGGGGCCTACGAGCAGTACTTC. The chain uses TRBV24-1 and TRBJ2-7, with TRBD2 as a possible D gene (6 bases). The germline CDR1 and CDR2 sequences are KGHDR and SFDVKD. The CDR3 runs 14 residues. The germline V and J ends were trimmed by 5 bases and 2 bases, with 12 bases remaining between them.

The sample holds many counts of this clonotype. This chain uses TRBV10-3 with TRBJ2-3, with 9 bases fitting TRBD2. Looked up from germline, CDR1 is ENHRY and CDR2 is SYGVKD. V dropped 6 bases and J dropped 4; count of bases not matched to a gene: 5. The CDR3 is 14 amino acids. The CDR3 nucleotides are TGTGCCATCAGGGGTAGCGGGGGCCCAGATACGCAGTATTTT. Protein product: CAIRGSGGPDTQYF.

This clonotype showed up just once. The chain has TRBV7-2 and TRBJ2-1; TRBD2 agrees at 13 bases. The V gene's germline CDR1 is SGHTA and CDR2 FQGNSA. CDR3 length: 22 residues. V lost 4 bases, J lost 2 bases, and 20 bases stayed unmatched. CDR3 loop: CASSSPSTGTSGTRPPYNEQFF. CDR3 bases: TGTGCCAGCAGCTCCCCTTCCACCGGGACTAGCGGGACCAGGCCCCCCTACAATGAGCAGTTCTTC.

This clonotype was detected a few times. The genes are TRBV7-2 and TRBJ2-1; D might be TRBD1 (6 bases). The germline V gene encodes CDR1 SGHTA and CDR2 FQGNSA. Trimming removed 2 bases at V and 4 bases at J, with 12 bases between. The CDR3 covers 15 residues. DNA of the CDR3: TGTGCCAGCAGCTTACAAGGGGGTGCATACAATGAGCAGTTCTTC. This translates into CASSLQGGAYNEQFF.

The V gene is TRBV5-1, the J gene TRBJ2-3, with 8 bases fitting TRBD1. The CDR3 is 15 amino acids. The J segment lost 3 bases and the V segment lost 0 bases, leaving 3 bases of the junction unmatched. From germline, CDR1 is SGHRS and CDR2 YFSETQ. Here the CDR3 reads CASSLARGPTDTQYF. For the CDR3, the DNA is TGCGCCAGCAGCTTGGCCAGGGGGCCGACAGATACGCAGTATTTT.

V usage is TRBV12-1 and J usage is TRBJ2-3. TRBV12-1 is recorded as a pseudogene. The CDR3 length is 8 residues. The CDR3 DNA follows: TGTGCCAGCAGCTCTAAGTATTTT. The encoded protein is CASSSKYF.

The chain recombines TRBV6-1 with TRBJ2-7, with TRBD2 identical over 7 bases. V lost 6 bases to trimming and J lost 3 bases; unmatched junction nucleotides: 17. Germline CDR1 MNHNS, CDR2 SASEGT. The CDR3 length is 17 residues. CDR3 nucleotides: TGTGCCAGCAGACGAACCCCCGGACTAGGCATCGGCTACGAGCAGTACTTC. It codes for CASRRTPGLGIGYEQYF.